This T cell receptor (beta chain) was documented in a study of Ad26.COV2.S vaccination and SARS-CoV-2 variants. Turning to the study itself: The donor participated in the COV1001 trial, in its Ad26.COV2.S arm. Into the muscle, Ad26.COV2.S was dosed once or twice, 56 days apart. Study conclusions and caveats: Vaccinees displayed broader spike-specific TCR repertoires than placebo recipients.

Here immunoSEQ multiplex PCR was the method, and the copy in TCRdb shows in-frame clones only, minus some. The sample comprises about 350,000 clones, 88% of which are singletons, and around 5.8% rests with the top ten. Treatment meaning: about 20 received Ad26.COV2.S at low or high dose, single or two shots; 5 received placebo; per-sample allocation not given. Samples came from day 63 after the first vaccine or placebo injection. This vaccine is an Ad26 vector that expresses the Wuhan-strain SARS-CoV-2 spike. As to this clone: Its antigen remains unidentified.

The sample consisted of peripheral blood, taken in a trial of Ad26.COV2.S vaccine versus placebo. The origin of this receptor is a person between 18 and 65 years old who received the Ad26.COV2.S COVID-19 vaccine or a placebo.

The CDR3 sequence: CASRTGRYTDTQYF. CDR3 nucleotides: TGTGCCAGCAGGACCGGGAGGTACACAGATACGCAGTATTTT. This chain connects TRBV6-5 to TRBJ2-3, with 7 bases identical to TRBD2. The V gene's germline CDR1 is MNHEY and CDR2 SVGAGI. The CDR3 totals 14 residues. The J segment lost 2 bases and the V segment lost 6 bases, leaving 5 bases of the junction unmatched.